This TCR beta chain came from a study of shared clonotypes between healthy human individuals. Study conclusions and caveats: Against clonotypes common to all four donors, non-shared ones had lower generation probabilities. Only blood samples were collected, and tissue repertoires likely differ. The low donor count limited represented genetic and exposure-history diversity.

This clone was detected only once. Its target is not known. Per germline, CDR1 SEHNR and CDR2 FQNEAQ (reference sequence). This CDR3 has 15 amino acids. V was clipped by 4 bases and J by 0 bases; unmatched bases: 5. The table came from immunoSEQ multiplex PCR; TCRdb's copy has only in-frame clones and leaves some out. The data contain approximately 2,300,000 clones, about nine tenths of them singletons. Source material: naive CD4+ T cells from PBMCs. The subset: CD45RA+ positively selected. The source is a man aged 18-30 years in good health. Some clones in this sample may be carry-over from other donors' samples. This rearrangement joins TRBV7-9 to TRBJ2-7, with 8 positions matching TRBD1. CDR3 protein: CASSWGQVVSYEQYF. For the CDR3, the DNA is TGTGCCAGCAGCTGGGGACAGGTGGTCTCCTACGAGCAGTACTTC.